This T cell receptor beta chain came from a study of blood T cell repertoires in COVID-19. Across the whole study: Collection of acute and convalescent COVID-19 samples took place in the United States, Italy and Spain. T cells, B-cell-depleted T cells, or PBMCs supplied cDNA or gDNA.

The cohort comprised adults aged about 18 to 90 years residing in about two dozen US areas. Some clones are missing from TCRdb's copy, which holds only in-frame ones; the method was immunoSEQ multiplex PCR. The sample lists some 240,000 clones, about 81% occurring once. The germline V and J ends were trimmed by 6 bases and 6 bases, with 12 bases remaining between them. Germline V gene lookup returns CDR1 SGHDN and CDR2 FVKESK. This CDR3 comprises 14 residues. The clonotype was recovered from a man aged 25 to 40 with acute COVID-19. Sequenced sample: PBMCs or T cells enriched from blood (not recorded which). V is TRBV14 and J is TRBJ1-6; possible D gene TRBD1, 6 bases. The CDR3 DNA is TGTGCCAGCAGTCGGGACATCATTAATTCACCCCTCCACTTT. The encoded protein is CASSRDIINSPLHF.